Listed here is a single TCR beta chain. Its antigen is not identified. The library was made from cDNA and included unique molecular identifiers. Around 500,000 cDNA molecules were recovered from an input of 1 to 10 million T cells. MiXCR, run by TCRdb on the PCR reads, gives a single entry per CDR3 protein. The top ten clones hold 3% to 4% of a sample with around 200,000 distinct CDR3 sequences, 25% to 30% of them seen once. These data belong to a study of post-analysis software for immune sequencing data. Points from the study as a whole: Controls' normalized Chao1 diversity significantly exceeded that of multiple sclerosis patients. Five or six TRBV segments, TRBV5-6, TRBV5-1 and TRBV20-1 among them, were found more frequent in patients than controls.

V dropped 1 base and J dropped 1 base, with 11 bases sitting between them. This CDR3 spans 16 amino acids. CDR1 and CDR2 from the germline V gene are SEHNR and FQNEAQ (reference sequence). This receptor was identified in a girl aged 2 to 17 with multiple sclerosis. The specimen was blood. This rearrangement joins TRBV7-9 to TRBJ1-3; no definite D call. CDR3 region: CASSLGSVSSGNTIYF. The CDR3 region has the DNA TGTGCCAGCAGCTTAGGAAGCGTGTCGTCTGGAAACACCATATATTTT.